This T cell receptor beta chain was retrieved from a study of radiotherapy plus CTLA-4 blockade in lung cancer. About the research overall: Of the patients, over 15% showed objective responses and under 40% attained disease control.

The CDR3 covers 12 residues. V was cut by 9 bases and J by 6 bases, with 11 bases left in between. Germline V gives CDR1 ENHRY, CDR2 SYGVKD. Findings and limits, study-wide: Researchers report tumor-derived TCR clones expanding in blood after radiotherapy plus ipilimumab.

Repertoires were generated with immunoSEQ multiplex PCR, while TCRdb's copy carries only in-frame clones and drops some. The sample holds around 56,000 clones, around 85% seen once. Comment on this clone: The antigen is not known.

The TCR originated in a human donor with non-small cell lung cancer who had a complete response to radiotherapy plus ipilimumab. The chain is built from TRBV10-3 and TRBJ2-2, with D possibly matching TRBD1 (6 bases). Here the sequenced sample was peripheral blood, taken from a patient treated with radiotherapy plus ipilimumab. CDR3 nucleotides: TGTGCCATAACAGGGACGTCCGGGGAGCTGTTTTTT. It yields the protein CAITGTSGELFF.